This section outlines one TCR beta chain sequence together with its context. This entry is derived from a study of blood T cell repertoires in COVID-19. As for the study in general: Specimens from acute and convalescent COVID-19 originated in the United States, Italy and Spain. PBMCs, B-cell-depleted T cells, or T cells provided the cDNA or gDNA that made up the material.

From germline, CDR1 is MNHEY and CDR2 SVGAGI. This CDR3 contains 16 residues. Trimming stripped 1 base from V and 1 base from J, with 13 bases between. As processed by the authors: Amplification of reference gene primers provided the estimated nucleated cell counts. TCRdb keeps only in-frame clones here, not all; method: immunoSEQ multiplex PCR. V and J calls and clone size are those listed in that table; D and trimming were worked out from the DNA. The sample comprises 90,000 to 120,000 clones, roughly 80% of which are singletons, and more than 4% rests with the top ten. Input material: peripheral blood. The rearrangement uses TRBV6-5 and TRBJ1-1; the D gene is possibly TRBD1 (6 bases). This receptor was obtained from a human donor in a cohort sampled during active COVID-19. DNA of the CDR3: TGTGCCAGCAGTTACTTATCCAGGGGCCCGAACACTGAAGCTTTCTTT. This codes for CASSYLSRGPNTEAFF.